Sequencing of this T cell receptor beta chain was carried out in a study of blood T cell repertoires in COVID-19. Background on the study: COVID-19 samples from acute and convalescent phases originated in the United States, Italy and Spain. PBMCs, B-cell-depleted T cells, or T cells were the source of the cDNA or gDNA that made up the material.

Trimming took off 8 bases at V and 0 bases at J, with 10 bases between the two ends. The CDR3 is 12 amino acids. In germline, CDR1 is SQVTM, CDR2 ANQGSEA. Sequencing used immunoSEQ multiplex PCR; TCRdb keeps in-frame clones, though not all of them. Altogether 70,000 to 100,000 clones are present, roughly 82% being singletons, with the ten largest covering 6% to 7.5%. The chain links TRBV29-1 to TRBJ1-2; D not certain. This clonotype originated in a man between 50 and 59 years old with active or convalescent COVID-19. Sequenced input: peripheral blood. CDR3 residues: CSTSPANYGYTF. As DNA, the CDR3 is TGCAGCACTAGCCCAGCTAACTATGGCTACACCTTC.